A selection of T cell receptor beta chains follows, all from one sample in a study of T cell changes during pregnancy in multiple sclerosis. Sequencing used immunoSEQ multiplex PCR; TCRdb keeps in-frame clones, though not all of them. The sample carries about 73,000 clones, approximately 90% recorded once. Here the sequenced sample was peripheral blood, taken in the second trimester of pregnancy. The source of these receptors is a female donor in good health, enrolled as a control in a pregnancy study. The CDR3 runs from the conserved cysteine through the conserved F or W.

v_gene: TRBV6-5; j_gene: TRBJ1-2; CDR3aa: CASSRTDKYGYTF
v_gene: TRBV12-5; j_gene: TRBJ2-1; CDR3aa: CASGWGQRSLGQFF
v_gene: TRBV5-1; j_gene: TRBJ1-5; CDR3aa: CASSLEGGRNQPQHF
v_gene: TRBV5-4; j_gene: TRBJ2-2; CDR3aa: CASSLTGSAGELFF
v_gene: TRBV27; j_gene: TRBJ2-1; CDR3aa: CASSLPRQANNEQFF
v_gene: TRBV7-3; j_gene: TRBJ2-5; CDR3aa: CASSSTQSGTQYF
v_gene: TRBV7-8; j_gene: TRBJ1-5; CDR3aa: CASSLTGANQPQHF
v_gene: TRBV11-2; j_gene: TRBJ2-3; CDR3aa: CASSLEASGGADTQYF
v_gene: TRBV28; j_gene: TRBJ2-1; CDR3aa: CASSILYYNEQFF
v_gene: TRBV19; j_gene: TRBJ1-2; CDR3aa: CASSISGINYGYTF
v_gene: TRBV28; j_gene: TRBJ1-1; CDR3aa: CASSLSVEAFF
v_gene: TRBV5-6; j_gene: TRBJ1-2; CDR3aa: CASSLARGGVVRTYGYTF
v_gene: TRBV14; j_gene: TRBJ2-3; CDR3aa: CASSHFGRERDTQYF
v_gene: TRBV6-5; j_gene: TRBJ1-6; CDR3aa: CASSQTTGVGSPLHF
v_gene: TRBV4-3; j_gene: TRBJ2-5; CDR3aa: CASSQNTGGPMGTQYF
v_gene: TRBV7-9; j_gene: TRBJ1-2; CDR3aa: CASSLTSAANYGYTF
v_gene: TRBV7-2; j_gene: TRBJ1-4; CDR3aa: CASSPGGQGEKLFF
v_gene: TRBV7-3; j_gene: TRBJ2-2; CDR3aa: CASSLAGYNTGELFF
v_gene: TRBV28; j_gene: TRBJ1-2; CDR3aa: CASSSLDRGFYGYTF
v_gene: TRBV6-5; j_gene: TRBJ2-7; CDR3aa: CASSPLDRVDEQYF
v_gene: TRBV28; j_gene: TRBJ1-5; CDR3aa: CASTLGGAGQPQHF